This TCR beta chain was documented in a study of cytomegalovirus exposure and HLA in healthy donors. Study observations and caveats: A missense DCLRE1C variant was associated with V- and J-gene trimming of TCR beta chains in a later analysis, and an independent cohort replicated the association. High sensitivity and specificity were reportedly achieved when the classifier diagnosed cytomegalovirus status. The dataset shows that most TCR sequences were rare, while some public TCRs occurred in many donors.

V shed 1 base and J shed 6 bases, with 20 bases lying between them. This CDR3 is built from 16 residues. The germline CDR1 and CDR2 sequences are SQVTM and ANQGSEA. A multiplex PCR was run with 60 Vbeta primers and 13 Jbeta primers. Method: immunoSEQ multiplex PCR; TCRdb's copy keeps in-frame clones and lacks some. Its table records tens of thousands of clones. A remark on this clone: What it binds is unknown.

Material: PBMCs. This chain connects TRBV29-1 to TRBJ2-3; a weak D match, TRBD2 (6 bases). This TCR was sampled from a woman between 45 and 60 years old in good health and CMV-seropositive. The CDR3 region has the DNA TGCAGCGTTGAAGGGCCTAGCGTCCCCTCGTGGGATACGCAGTATTTT. It codes for CSVEGPSVPSWDTQYF.